One sample yielded the 24 T cell receptor beta chains listed below, sequenced in a study of regulatory T cells in long-lasting Graves disease. CDR3-region Arm-PCR and iRepertoire HTBI primers produced the TCR beta libraries. One entry per CDR3 protein results from TCRdb running MiXCR on the multiplex PCR reads. Among about 440,000 distinct CDR3 sequences, about 16% were seen once, and the ten largest hold approximately 15%. Noted time point: newly diagnosed GD, antithyroid drugs for less than 3 months. The TCR library was prepared using RNA isolated from PBMCs. The same specimen was also included in a second study, on T cells in Graves' hyperthyroidism and ophthalmopathy.

This specimen was peripheral blood mononuclear cells (PBMCs), taken at new diagnosis, from a patient treated with antithyroid drugs. These receptors all stem from a woman in her 30s with Graves disease.

J is TRBJ1-3 and V is TRBV7-8; a weak D match, TRBD1 (5 bases). Trimming pared 1 base from V and 4 bases from J, leaving 8 bases between. CDR1 is SGHVS, CDR2 FQNEAQ, per germline. This CDR3 has 14 residues. Written as DNA, the CDR3 is TGTGCCAGCAGCTTAGGGGGACGCGGAAACACCATATATTTT. Amino acids: CASSLGGRGNTIYF.

The sample holds many counts of this clonotype. CDR3 residues: CASSVLGLAGDNEQFF. For the CDR3, the DNA is TGTGCCAGCAGTGTTTTGGGTCTAGCGGGAGACAATGAGCAGTTCTTC. V and J are TRBV2 and TRBJ2-1; 10 bases agree with TRBD2. The CDR3 loop spans 16 amino acids. CDR1 is SNHLY, CDR2 FYNNEI, per germline. The V segment lost 4 bases and the J segment 5 bases; nucleotides outside the gene matches: 8.

This clonotype was recorded many times. V is TRBV6-2 or TRBV6-3 and J is TRBJ2-3; D uncertain. CDR1 is MNHEY, CDR2 SVGEGT, per germline. V dropped 7 bases and J dropped 5 bases, with 16 bases sitting between them. The CDR3 is 14 amino acids. CDR3 nucleotides: TGTGCCAGCATCCCCGCAGCGCGTGGAGATACGCAGTATTTT. Translation gives CASIPAARGDTQYF.

Turning to this clonotype: This sequence is one base from a far larger clone and is likely a read error. The chain combines TRBV30 with TRBJ2-5; the match to TRBD2 covers 7 bases. The J call may be mistaken, given a closer DNA end match to TRBJ2-1. Looked up from germline, CDR1 is GTSNPN and CDR2 is SVGIG (reference sequence). This CDR3 is 16 amino acids long. CDR3 protein: CAWSVHAPAGRNEQFF. The CDR3 DNA reads TGTGCCTGGAGTGTTCACGCTCCAGCGGGACGCAATGAGCAGTTCTTC.

This clonotype was seen at least ten times. The chain couples TRBV18 to TRBJ1-5; D is possibly TRBD1 (6 bases). CDR3 length: 13 residues. V lost 3 bases to trimming and J lost 6 bases, with 9 bases between them. Germline lookup yields CDR1 KGHSH and CDR2 LQKENI. The CDR3 reads CASSPTQGQPQHF. CDR3 coding DNA: TGTGCCAGCTCACCCACACAGGGTCAGCCCCAGCATTTT.

This clonotype has ten or more counts. The chain joins TRBV2 to TRBJ2-7; 13 nucleotides match TRBD2. CDR1 SNHLY and CDR2 FYNNEI come from the germline V gene. The CDR3 runs 14 residues. V lost 7 bases, J lost 2 bases, and 2 bases stayed unmatched. The CDR3: CASMGLAGTYEQYF. DNA of the CDR3: TGTGCCAGCATGGGACTAGCGGGGACCTACGAGCAGTACTTC.

This clonotype was counted at least ten times. The chain combines TRBV20-1 with TRBJ2-7, with 10 bases matching TRBD2. CDR3 length: 13 residues. CDR1 is DFQATT, CDR2 SNEGSKA, per germline (reference sequence). Germline trimming cut 5 bases from V and 3 bases from J; bases unmatched to any gene: 4. The CDR3 sequence: CSAPGTSVYEQYF. In DNA, the CDR3 is TGCAGTGCTCCCGGGACTAGCGTCTACGAGCAGTACTTC.

Many counts were recorded for this clonotype. The chain uses TRBV20-1 and TRBJ2-3; 10 nucleotides agree with TRBD2. The CDR3 spans 16 residues. Looked up from germline, CDR1 is DFQATT and CDR2 is SNEGSKA (reference sequence). J gave up 6 bases and V 6 bases, and 15 bases lay outside the gene matches. CDR3 protein: CSAPRGLAEGLDTQYF. The CDR3 DNA reads TGCAGTGCCCCGAGAGGACTAGCGGAGGGCCTCGATACGCAGTATTTT.

There are many counts of this clonotype. The chain recombines TRBV29-1 with TRBJ2-5; the match to TRBD2 covers 14 bases. Trimming at V came to 6 bases and at J to 7 bases, leaving 7 bases not matched to a gene. CDR1 is SQVTM and CDR2 is ANQGSEA in the germline V gene. This CDR3 comprises 14 residues. CDR3 DNA: TGCAGCGTCAGACTAGCGGGAGGGCCGGGGACCCAGTACTTC. It encodes CSVRLAGGPGTQYF.

This clonotype was observed at least ten times. The V and J genes are TRBV5-1 and TRBJ2-3; TRBD2 aligns across 8 bases. V was clipped by 4 bases and J by 5 bases; unmatched bases: 9. This CDR3 spans 15 amino acids. Germline V gene data show CDR1 as SGHRS and CDR2 as YFSETQ. CDR3 coding DNA: TGCGCCAGCAGCCCACGGGTAGCGGGAAAAGATACGCAGTATTTT. Protein: CASSPRVAGKDTQYF.

This clonotype has at least ten counts. The chain's CDR3 is CASSLPRTGDTQYF. The CDR3 nucleotides are TGTGCCAGCAGCTTACCGCGGACAGGGGACACCCAGTACTTC. The gene calls are TRBV11-3 and TRBJ2-5; TRBD1 agrees at 9 bases. Germline V CDR1 and CDR2: SGHNT, YENEEA. The CDR3 loop spans 14 amino acids. J lost 8 bases, V lost 2 bases, and 6 bases had no gene match.

This clonotype has at least ten counts. The chain has TRBV28 and TRBJ1-5; no clear D gene. Germline-derived CDR1 and CDR2 are MDHEN and SYDVKM. V shed 2 bases and J shed 6 bases, with 8 bases lying between them. CDR3 size: 13 residues. The CDR3 protein is CASSLGRSQPQHF. The CDR3 nucleotides read TGTGCCAGCAGTTTAGGGAGAAGTCAGCCCCAGCATTTT.

In this sample, this clonotype turned up a few times. This chain links TRBV5-5 with TRBJ1-4; 7 bases agree with TRBD1. CDR1 SGHKS and CDR2 YYEKEE come from the germline V gene (reference sequence). V trimming: 4 bases; J trimming: 0 bases; junction bases outside the gene matches: 12. The CDR3 is 18 residues long. The CDR3 region is CASSQGDSLFATNEKLFF. The CDR3 DNA is TGTGCCAGCAGCCAAGGGGACAGCCTATTTGCAACTAATGAAAAACTGTTTTTT.

This clonotype was detected many times. The V and J genes are TRBV11-2 and TRBJ1-1; unclear D gene. Trimming removed 7 bases at V and 9 bases at J, with 15 bases between. There are 12 residues in the CDR3. Looked up from germline, CDR1 is SGHAT and CDR2 is FQNNGV. CDR3 protein: CASTPERGKAFF. The CDR3 bases are TGTGCCAGCACCCCTGAACGGGGTAAAGCTTTCTTT.

This clonotype showed up many times. This chain joins TRBV29-1 and TRBJ1-2; 9 nucleotides align to TRBD1. CDR1 and CDR2 (germline): SQVTM, ANQGSEA. Trimming took 7 bases from V and 6 from J; bases not matched to a gene: 0. The CDR3 extends over 10 amino acids. CDR3 sequence: CSGQGDGYTF. Here the CDR3 DNA reads TGCAGCGGACAGGGGGATGGCTACACCTTC.

This clonotype was found many times. The rearrangement uses TRBV28 and TRBJ2-7, with 11 bases aligning to TRBD2. The CDR3 extends over 17 amino acids. The V gene end was trimmed by 0 bases and the J gene end by 3 bases; junction bases not matched to a gene: 7. Germline V CDR1 and CDR2: MDHEN, SYDVKM. CDR3 sequence reads: CASSLWTSGKSNYEQYF. Written as DNA, the CDR3 is TGTGCCAGCAGTTTATGGACTAGCGGGAAGTCGAACTACGAGCAGTACTTC.

This clonotype was seen a handful of times. The chain is built from TRBV6-1 and TRBJ1-2; perhaps TRBD1 as D (5 bases). The CDR3 totals 15 residues. Germline CDR1 and CDR2: MNHNS and SASEGT. The V end was cut by 10 bases, the J end by 4 bases, with 22 bases between. The CDR3 reads CANRLDPGPSYGYTF. The CDR3 coding sequence is TGTGCCAACAGACTCGACCCGGGACCGAGCTATGGCTACACCTTC.

About this clonotype itself: With only one base between it and a far larger clone, this is likely a read error. J is TRBJ2-5 and V is TRBV2; the D gene is possibly TRBD1 (6 bases). This CDR3 has 15 amino acids. Germline V gene data show CDR1 as SNHLY and CDR2 as FYNNEI. Trimming removed 5 bases at V and 10 bases at J, with 23 bases between. In nucleotides, the CDR3 is TGTGCCAGCAGTACACCGACAGGCCGGACCTACGACCAGTACTTC. It specifies CASSTPTGRTYDQYF.

Only a few counts were recorded for this clonotype. At one of its ends the junction is not consistent with the germline gene, which may arise from a read error. The chain has TRBV27 and TRBJ2-7; maybe TRBD2 (6 bases). The CDR3 covers 14 residues. Germline V CDR1 and CDR2: MNHEY, SMNVEV (reference sequence). The CDR3 is CASSLQGRSYEQCF. The CDR3, as DNA: TGTGCCAGCAGTTTGCAAGGGAGGTCCTACGAGCAGTGCTTC.

CDR3 sequence (DNA): TGTGCCAGCAGCTTAGTAACGGGGACGAGCTCCTACAATGAGCAGTTCTTC. It specifies CASSLVTGTSSYNEQFF. This chain connects TRBV11-2 to TRBJ2-1, with D possibly being TRBD1 or TRBD2 (5 bases each). The CDR3 consists of 17 residues. From germline, CDR1 is SGHAT and CDR2 FQNNGV. The V and J ends lost 1 base and 0 bases respectively, with 13 bases between them. Full variable domain (remainder filled in from reference TRBV11-2 and TRBJ2-1): EAGVAQSPRYKIIEKRQSVAFWCNPISGHATLYWYQQILGQGPKLLIQFQNNGVVDDSQLPKDRFSAERLKGVDSTLKIQPAKLEDSAVYLCASSLVTGTSSYNEQFFGPGTRLTVL.

The sample holds many counts of this clonotype. This chain connects TRBV20-1 to TRBJ2-7; the match to TRBD2 covers 10 bases. From germline, CDR1 is DFQATT and CDR2 SNEGSKA (reference sequence). CDR3 length: 14 residues. With V trimmed by 6 bases and J by 0 bases, 5 bases remained unmatched. CDR3: CSARTSGSSYEQYF. The CDR3 DNA sequence: TGCAGTGCCAGGACTAGCGGTAGCTCCTACGAGCAGTACTTC.

This clonotype has ten or more counts. The chain links TRBV28 to TRBJ2-5, with unresolved D. Trimming took 5 bases from V and 4 from J, leaving 11 bases between them. The CDR3 totals 13 residues. Germline V gene lookup returns CDR1 MDHEN and CDR2 SYDVKM. The CDR3, as DNA: TGTGCCAGCAGTACCCGGGCACGAGAGACCCAGTACTTC. It specifies CASSTRARETQYF.

This rearrangement joins TRBV5-1 to TRBJ2-7, with 7 bases identical to TRBD2. J lost 7 bases, V lost 2 bases, and 12 bases had no gene match. The CDR3 covers 15 residues. In germline, CDR1 is SGHRS, CDR2 YFSETQ. DNA of the CDR3: TGCGCCAGCAGCTTAGGACCAGCGGGAATCTATGAGCAGTACTTC. Encoded protein: CASSLGPAGIYEQYF. The whole variable domain, filled in from reference TRBV5-1 and TRBJ2-7, reads KAGVTQTPRYLIKTRGQQVTLSCSPISGHRSVSWYQQTPGQGLQFLFEYFSETQRNKGNFPGRFSGRQFSNSRSEMNVSTLELGDSALYLCASSLGPAGIYEQYFGPGTRLTVT.

The rearrangement uses TRBV25-1 and TRBJ2-1; no clear D. CDR3 length: 14 residues. The germline V gene has CDR1 MGHDK and CDR2 SYGVNS. The V gene lost 3 bases and the J gene lost 8 bases, with 14 bases spanning the gap. This chain's CDR3 is CASSEPPRHDEQFF. Here the CDR3 DNA reads TGTGCCAGCAGTGAGCCCCCCCGCCACGATGAGCAGTTCTTC.